A single T cell receptor (beta chain) is shown here with its context. With 3 bases removed from V and 3 bases from J, the gap between germline ends came to 9 bases. The CDR3 is 14 residues long. Germline values: CDR1 SGDLS, CDR2 YYNGEE. The data were taken from a study of blood T cell repertoires in COVID-19. Data came from immunoSEQ multiplex PCR; TCRdb stores just in-frame clones and leaves some out. The sample has some 160,000 clones; approximately 80% are singletons. Source material: peripheral blood. The chain uses TRBV9 and TRBJ1-4; TRBD1 might be the D (6 bases). The TCR comes from an elderly woman with COVID-19, enrolled during active disease. The CDR3 sequence: CASSGRTANEKLFF. The DNA of the CDR3 is TGTGCCAGCAGCGGCCGGACAGCTAATGAAAAACTGTTTTTT. Supplemented by reference TRBV9 and TRBJ1-4, the full variable domain reads DSGVTQTPKHLITATGQRVTLRCSPRSGDLSVYWYQQSLDQGLQFLIQYYNGEERAKGNILERFSAQQFPDLHSELNLSSLELGDSALYFCASSGRTANEKLFFGSGTQLSVL.